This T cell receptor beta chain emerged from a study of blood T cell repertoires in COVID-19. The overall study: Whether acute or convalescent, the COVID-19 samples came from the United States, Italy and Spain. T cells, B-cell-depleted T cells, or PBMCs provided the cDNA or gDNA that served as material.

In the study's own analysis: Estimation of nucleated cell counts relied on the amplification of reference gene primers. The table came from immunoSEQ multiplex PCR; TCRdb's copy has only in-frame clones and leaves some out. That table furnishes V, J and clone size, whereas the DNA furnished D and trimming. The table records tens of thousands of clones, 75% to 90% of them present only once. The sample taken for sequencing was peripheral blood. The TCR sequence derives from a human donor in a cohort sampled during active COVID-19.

This CDR3 reads CASSERGVTLREQYF. The CDR3 DNA is TGTGCCAGCAGTGAACGCGGGGTTACTCTACGTGAGCAGTACTTC. The gene calls are TRBV2 and TRBJ2-7, with D possibly being TRBD2 (6 bases). Deletions cut 2 bases from V and 7 bases from J, with 18 bases between. Germline lookup yields CDR1 SNHLY and CDR2 FYNNEI. The CDR3 extends over 15 amino acids.